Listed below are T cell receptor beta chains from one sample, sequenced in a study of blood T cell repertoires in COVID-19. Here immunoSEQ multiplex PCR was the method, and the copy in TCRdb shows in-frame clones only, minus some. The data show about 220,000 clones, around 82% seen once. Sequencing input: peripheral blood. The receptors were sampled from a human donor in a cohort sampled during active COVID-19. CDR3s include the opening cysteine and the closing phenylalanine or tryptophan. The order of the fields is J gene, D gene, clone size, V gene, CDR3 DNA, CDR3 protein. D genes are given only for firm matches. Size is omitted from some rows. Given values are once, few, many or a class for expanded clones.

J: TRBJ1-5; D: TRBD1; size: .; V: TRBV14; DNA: TGTGCCAGCAGCCCGCCGGGACAGGGGAGAGTGCCAGGTCAGCCCCAGCATTTT; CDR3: CASSPPGQGRVPGQPQHF
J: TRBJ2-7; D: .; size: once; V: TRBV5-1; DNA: TGCGCCAGCAGCGCCGGGACATCCTACGAGCAGTACTTC; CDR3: CASSAGTSYEQYF
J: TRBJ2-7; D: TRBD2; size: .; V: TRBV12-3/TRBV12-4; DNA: TGTGCCAGCGAGCAGCGGGGCCGCGAGCAGTACTTC; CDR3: CASEQRGREQYF
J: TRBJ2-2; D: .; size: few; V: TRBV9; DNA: TGTGCCAGCAGCCCTCGGGGTGCCGGGACCGGGGAGCTGTTTTTT; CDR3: CASSPRGAGTGELFF
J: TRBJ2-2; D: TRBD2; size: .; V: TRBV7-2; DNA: TGTGCCAGCAGTGAGACTAGCGGTGCCACCGGGGAGCTGTTTTTT; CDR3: CASSETSGATGELFF
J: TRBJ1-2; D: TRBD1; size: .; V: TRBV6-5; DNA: TGTGCCAGCAGTTACTCAGGGACAGCTAATTATGGCTACACCTTC; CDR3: CASSYSGTANYGYTF
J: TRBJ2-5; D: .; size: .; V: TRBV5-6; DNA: TGTGCCAGAACAATACACAGACAAACCCGAGCTAATAGGGAGACCCAGTACTTC; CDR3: CARTIHRQTRANRETQYF
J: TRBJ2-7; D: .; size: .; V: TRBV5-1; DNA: TGCGCCAGCAGCCTTGGACAAGACCCCAACGAGCAGTACTTC; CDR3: CASSLGQDPNEQYF
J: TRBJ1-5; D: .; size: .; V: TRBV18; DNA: TGTGCCAGCTCACCAGGGGAGAATCAGCCCCAGCATTTT; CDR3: CASSPGENQPQHF
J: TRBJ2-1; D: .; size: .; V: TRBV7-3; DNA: TGTGCCAGCAGCTTATTGAGGGCGGATGAGCAGTTCTTC; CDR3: CASSLLRADEQFF
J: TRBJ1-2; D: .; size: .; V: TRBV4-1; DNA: TGCGCCAGCAGCCAAGATCTCAATTCGGGACTGATCTATGGCTACACCTTC; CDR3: CASSQDLNSGLIYGYTF
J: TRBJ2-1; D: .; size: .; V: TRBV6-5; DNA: TGTGCCAGCAGTTACGTGCGGGCCCCTTCCTACAATGAGCAGTTCTTC; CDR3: CASSYVRAPSYNEQFF
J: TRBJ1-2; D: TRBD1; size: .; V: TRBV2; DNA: TGTGCCAGCAGTGTCCCCGGGACAGCGAGCTATGGCTACACCTTC; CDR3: CASSVPGTASYGYTF
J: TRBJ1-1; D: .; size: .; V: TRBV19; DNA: TGTGCCAGTACCGCGATCGCCATGAACACTGAAGCTTTCTTT; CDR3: CASTAIAMNTEAFF
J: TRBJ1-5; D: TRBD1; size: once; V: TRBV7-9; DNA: TGTGCCAGCAGCTTAGGGACAGGGGGCTATTGGAGCAATCAGCCCCAGCATTTT; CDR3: CASSLGTGGYWSNQPQHF
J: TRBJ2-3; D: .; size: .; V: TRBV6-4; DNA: TGTGCCAGCAGTGACTCGACCGGGGCAGATACGCAGTATTTT; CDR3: CASSDSTGADTQYF
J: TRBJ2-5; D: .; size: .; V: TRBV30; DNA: TGTGCCTGGAGTGTGAACAGCCAGGGGGAGACCCAGTACTTC; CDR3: CAWSVNSQGETQYF
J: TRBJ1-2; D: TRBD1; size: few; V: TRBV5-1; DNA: TGCGCCAGCAGCTTACAGGGGGAAACCCGCTATGGCTACACCTTC; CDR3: CASSLQGETRYGYTF
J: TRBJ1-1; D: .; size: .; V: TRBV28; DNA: TGTGCCAGCAAGTACTCCGGGAACACTGAAGCTTTCTTT; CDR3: CASKYSGNTEAFF
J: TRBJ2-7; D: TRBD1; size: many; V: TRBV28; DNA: TGTGCCAGCAGTGATACAGGGGGTGTCTCCTACGAGCAGTACTTC; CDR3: CASSDTGGVSYEQYF
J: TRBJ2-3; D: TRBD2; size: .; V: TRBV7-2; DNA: TGTGCCAGCAGCTCCATAGCGGGAGTCACAGATACGCAGTATTTT; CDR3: CASSSIAGVTDTQYF
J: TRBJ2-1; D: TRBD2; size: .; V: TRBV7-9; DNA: TGTGCCAGCAGCCCTCACGGGGGGATTAGCTCCTACAATGAGCAGTTCTTC; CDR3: CASSPHGGISSYNEQFF
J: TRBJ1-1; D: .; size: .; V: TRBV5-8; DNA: TGTGCCAGCAGCCCGGAGGGATATTTGAACACTGAAGCTTTCTTT; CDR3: CASSPEGYLNTEAFF
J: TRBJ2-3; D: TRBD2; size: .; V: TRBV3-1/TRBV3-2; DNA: TGTGCCAGCAGCCAAGGGCTAGCGGGAGGCACAGATACGCAGTATTTT; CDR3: CASSQGLAGGTDTQYF
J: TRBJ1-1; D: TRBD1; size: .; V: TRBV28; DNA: TGTGCCAGCAGTACGACAGGGAACGGGATCTTT; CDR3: CASSTTGNGIF
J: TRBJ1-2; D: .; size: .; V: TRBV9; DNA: TGTGCCAGCAGCGCCTCCCCGGGGGGAGGCTACACCTTC; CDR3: CASSASPGGGYTF
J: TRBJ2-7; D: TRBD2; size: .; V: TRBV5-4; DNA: TGTGCCAGCAGCTTGGGCGCCAGCGGGGGGCCCTACGAGCAGTACTTC; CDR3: CASSLGASGGPYEQYF
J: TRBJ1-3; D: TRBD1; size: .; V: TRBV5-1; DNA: TGCGCCAGCAGCCCTCAGGGGGCGCGAGGAAACACCATATATTTT; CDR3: CASSPQGARGNTIYF
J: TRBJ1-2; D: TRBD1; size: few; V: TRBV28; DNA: TGTGCCAGCAGTCCACCTACAGGGGACTATGGCTACACCTTC; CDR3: CASSPPTGDYGYTF
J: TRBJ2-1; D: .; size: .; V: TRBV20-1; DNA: TGCAGTGCTAGTAATCGCTGGCAGGGCTTTAGCAATGAGCAGTTCTTC; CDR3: CSASNRWQGFSNEQFF